This T cell receptor beta chain originates from a study of OX40 agonist ivuxolimab in advanced cancers. Overall study: Eligibility admitted prior anti-PD-1, anti-PD-L1 or anti-CTLA-4 therapy; 35% to 40% had some. Partial responses, seen in three patients, involved one hepatocellular carcinoma and two cutaneous melanomas.

TCRdb keeps only in-frame clones here, not all; method: immunoSEQ multiplex PCR. The repertoire includes 65,000 to 85,000 clones, around 84% of them detected once, and approximately 0.78% sits in the top ten. Excluded were patients having autoimmune disease history or systemic immunosuppression. Germline CDR1 reads SGHRS; CDR2 reads YFSETQ. This CDR3 is built from 14 residues. The trim removed 6 bases at V and 0 bases at J, leaving 5 bases unmatched. This chain joins TRBV5-1 and TRBJ1-1, with TRBD1 matching over 7 bases. This TCR came from an adult with an advanced solid tumor such as melanoma, head and neck, liver or kidney cancer. The material was CD4+ or CD8+ T cells sorted from blood, obtained in a trial of the OX40 agonist ivuxolimab. The CDR3 DNA reads TGCGCCAGCACCAGACAGGGCATGAACACTGAAGCTTTCTTT. Protein sequence: CASTRQGMNTEAFF.